This entry lists 15 T cell receptor beta chains sequenced from one sample in a study of blood T cell repertoires in COVID-19. Some clones are missing from TCRdb's copy, which holds only in-frame ones; the method was immunoSEQ multiplex PCR. The table has about 200,000 clones, around 95% seen once. The sample taken for sequencing was peripheral blood. The source is a man aged 30 to 39 with COVID-19, enrolled during active disease.

This chain connects TRBV28 to TRBJ2-1; 12 bases align to TRBD2. CDR1 and CDR2 (germline): MDHEN, SYDVKM. CDR3 size: 13 residues. The junction had 4 bases not matched to a gene; V was cut back by 6 bases and J by 10 bases. This CDR3 reads CASSPGTSGEQFF. In DNA form, the CDR3 reads TGTGCCAGCAGCCCTGGGACTAGCGGGGAGCAGTTCTTC.

The V gene is TRBV27, the J gene TRBJ1-2; TRBD1 is a possible D gene (5 bases). The CDR3 has 13 amino acids. The V end lost 5 bases, the J end lost 2 bases, and 9 bases lay between the germline ends. The V gene's germline CDR1 is MNHEY and CDR2 SMNVEV (reference sequence). CDR3 in amino acids: CASSDGGNYGYTF. CDR3 coding DNA: TGTGCCAGCAGTGACGGGGGGAACTATGGCTACACCTTC.

V usage is TRBV7-9 and J usage is TRBJ1-4; D is perhaps TRBD1 (5 bases). CDR1 is SEHNR, CDR2 FQNEAQ, per germline (reference sequence). This CDR3 comprises 15 residues. V lost 5 bases to trimming and J lost 4 bases, with 14 bases between them. For the CDR3, the DNA is TGTGCCAGCAGCCTTCGACAGATAAGTAATGAAAAACTGTTTTTT. Its translation: CASSLRQISNEKLFF. The variable domain in full, completed from reference TRBV7-9 and TRBJ1-4, reads DTGVSQNPRHKITKRGQNVTFRCDPISEHNRLYWYRQTLGQGPEFLTYFQNEAQLEKSRLLSDRFSAERPKGSFSTLEIQRTEQGDSAMYLCASSLRQISNEKLFFGSGTQLSVL.

The V and J genes are TRBV7-2 and TRBJ1-5; 7 nucleotides align to TRBD1. The V and J ends lost 4 bases and 3 bases, in that order; junction bases with no gene match: 6. The germline V gene has CDR1 SGHTA and CDR2 FQGNSA. The CDR3 has 15 residues. CDR3: CASSSTGTANQPQHF. For the CDR3, the DNA is TGTGCCAGCAGCTCCACCGGGACAGCCAATCAGCCCCAGCATTTT.

This clone has a single count. This rearrangement joins TRBV9 to TRBJ1-3, with D unresolved. This CDR3 is built from 15 residues. V dropped 4 bases and J dropped 4 bases, with 15 bases sitting between them. CDR1 and CDR2 from the germline V gene are SGDLS and YYNGEE. This CDR3 reads CASSLTGVGGNTIYF. In DNA, the CDR3 is TGTGCCAGCAGCCTAACCGGGGTCGGGGGAAACACCATATATTTT.

The gene calls are TRBV10-3 and TRBJ2-3; 11 bases fit TRBD2. The germline gives CDR1 ENHRY, CDR2 SYGVKD. The V and J ends lost 4 bases and 1 base, in that order; junction bases with no gene match: 10. The CDR3 length is 18 residues. CDR3 nucleotides: TGTGCCATCAGTGGGGCCCCCTCTAGCGGGGGGCGCACAGATACGCAGTATTTT. Protein product: CAISGAPSSGGRTDTQYF.

V is TRBV9 and J is TRBJ2-5; TRBD2 aligns across 12 bases. CDR3 length equals 17 residues. V gave up 3 bases and J gave up 1 base; unmatched junction bases: 7. Germline lookup yields CDR1 SGDLS and CDR2 YYNGEE. This chain's CDR3 is CASSESTSGGTQETQYF. CDR3 sequence (DNA): TGTGCCAGCAGCGAGAGCACTAGCGGGGGGACCCAAGAGACCCAGTACTTC.

The chain recombines TRBV6-5 with TRBJ1-5; D might be TRBD1 (5 bases). Per germline, CDR1 MNHEY and CDR2 SVGAGI. Deletions cut 6 bases from V and 0 bases from J, with 12 bases between. The CDR3 loop spans 15 amino acids. The CDR3 is CASSPGGFSNQPQHF. The DNA of the CDR3 is TGTGCCAGCAGCCCGGGGGGGTTTAGCAATCAGCCCCAGCATTTT.

In DNA, the CDR3 is TGTGCCAGCAGCCTACAGGCTGATCAGCCCCAGCATTTT. This translates into CASSLQADQPQHF. V usage is TRBV3-1 (or the pseudogene TRBV3-2) and J usage is TRBJ1-5; tentative D call: TRBD1 (5 bases). The CDR3 spans 13 residues. Looked up from germline, CDR1 is LGHDT and CDR2 is YNNKEL (reference sequence). Between the trimmed V and J ends, which lost 4 bases and 5 bases, there was a span of 9 bases.

The chain couples TRBV5-6 to TRBJ1-5; D is uncertain. The germline CDR1 and CDR2 sequences are SGHDT and YYEEEE. Trimming took off 5 bases at V and 5 bases at J, with 11 bases between the two ends. This CDR3 spans 13 amino acids. DNA for the CDR3: TGTGCCAGCAGTCGGTCGGCGGATCAGCCCCAGCATTTT. It codes for CASSRSADQPQHF.

The V call is TRBV7-2, the J call TRBJ1-3, with D possibly being TRBD1 (6 bases). V was clipped by 1 base and J by 0 bases, with 10 bases between them. There are 16 residues in the CDR3. The germline gives CDR1 SGHTA, CDR2 FQGNSA. The CDR3: CASSLGTGNSGNTIYF. CDR3 DNA: TGTGCCAGCAGCTTAGGAACAGGGAACTCTGGAAACACCATATATTTT.

This clone came up once. The chain employs TRBV10-2 and TRBJ1-5; D is perhaps TRBD1 (6 bases). Trimming took off 5 bases at V and 0 bases at J, with 14 bases between the two ends. In germline, CDR1 is WSHSY, CDR2 SAAADI. This CDR3 spans 16 amino acids. CDR3 amino acids: CASSLKQGNSNQPQHF. DNA for the CDR3: TGCGCCAGCAGTTTAAAGCAGGGGAATAGCAATCAGCCCCAGCATTTT.

This rearrangement joins TRBV3-1 (or the pseudogene TRBV3-2) to TRBJ2-5; 14 nucleotides align to TRBD2. J was trimmed by 5 bases and V by 5 bases; bases with no gene match: 7. The CDR3 has 16 residues. CDR1 is LGHDT and CDR2 is YNNKEL in the germline V gene (reference sequence). CDR3: CASSYARTSGGETQYF. The CDR3 bases are TGTGCCAGCAGCTACGCTAGGACTAGCGGGGGGGAGACCCAGTACTTC.

This rearrangement joins TRBV10-3 to TRBJ1-2, with D unresolved. The length of the CDR3 is 13 residues. Germline lookup yields CDR1 ENHRY and CDR2 SYGVKD. The V end was cut by 4 bases, the J end by 7 bases, with 13 bases between. The CDR3 loop reads CAISGNEGSGYTF. The CDR3 coding sequence is TGTGCCATCAGTGGAAACGAGGGAAGTGGCTACACCTTC.

The sample holds a few counts of this clone. This same CDR3 is encoded by further DNA sequences in the sample. The genes are TRBV5-6 and TRBJ1-2; the match to TRBD1 covers 12 bases. V shed 4 bases and J 1 base; nucleotides not matched to a gene: 8. Germline CDR1 and CDR2: SGHDT and YYEEEE. This CDR3 region has 17 residues. The CDR3 sequence is CASSRSGTGGSNYGYTF. In DNA, the CDR3 is TGTGCCAGCAGCCGCTCCGGGACAGGGGGCAGTAACTATGGCTACACCTTC. Full variable domain (rest looked up from reference TRBV5-6 and TRBJ1-2): DAGVTQSPTHLIKTRGQQVTLRCSPKSGHDTVSWYQQALGQGPQFIFQYYEEEERQRGNFPDRFSGHQFPNYSSELNVNALLLGDSALYLCASSRSGTGGSNYGYTFGSGTRLTVV.